The 13 T cell receptor beta chains in this list originate from one sample, sequenced in a study of cytomegalovirus exposure and HLA in healthy donors. Use of 60 Vbeta and 13 Jbeta primers characterized the PCR. Repertoires were generated with immunoSEQ multiplex PCR, while TCRdb's copy carries only in-frame clones and drops some. The table shows under 150,000 clones, with approximately 85% occurring only once. The sample was PBMCs. Receptor source: a boy between 10 and 17 years old in good health and CMV-seronegative.

This chain connects TRBV6-1 to TRBJ2-3, with 9 nucleotides matching TRBD2. There are 17 residues in the CDR3. The J segment lost 3 bases and the V segment lost 4 bases, leaving 11 bases of the junction unmatched. Looked up from germline, CDR1 is MNHNS and CDR2 is SASEGT. CDR3: CASSGLAGLLKTDTQYF. CDR3 nucleotides: TGTGCCAGCAGTGGTCTAGCGGGGCTATTGAAGACAGATACGCAGTATTTT.

The chain links TRBV6-1 to TRBJ2-1; TRBD2 is a possible D gene (6 bases). The CDR3 is 16 residues long. V lost 2 bases to trimming and J lost 1 base, with 12 bases between them. The germline V gene has CDR1 MNHNS and CDR2 SASEGT. CDR3 sequence reads: CASSEPGRGSYNEQFF. The CDR3 DNA reads TGTGCCAGCAGTGAACCGGGGCGGGGTTCCTACAATGAGCAGTTCTTC.

The chain carries TRBV7-2 and TRBJ2-5; 7 bases map to TRBD2. Germline values: CDR1 SGHTA, CDR2 FQGNSA. V gave up 1 base and J gave up 0 bases; unmatched junction bases: 2. This CDR3 region has 15 residues. The CDR3 spells CASSLGGGYQETQYF. Written as DNA, the CDR3 is TGTGCCAGCAGCTTAGGGGGGGGGTACCAAGAGACCCAGTACTTC. Based on the CDR3 plus reference TRBV7-2 and TRBJ2-5, the full variable domain is GAGVSQSPSNKVTEKGKDVELRCDPISGHTALYWYRQSLGQGLEFLIYFQGNSAPDKSGLPSDRFSAERTGGSVSTLTIQRTQQEDSAVYLCASSLGGGYQETQYFGPGTRLLVL.

This rearrangement joins TRBV19 to TRBJ2-7; weak D call: TRBD1 (6 bases). This CDR3 has 14 amino acids. Per germline, CDR1 LNHDA and CDR2 SQIVND (reference sequence). V gave up 6 bases and J gave up 1 base, with 13 bases separating them. The CDR3 here is CASRKVGQSYEQYF. Written as DNA, the CDR3 is TGTGCCAGTAGGAAGGTAGGACAGTCCTACGAGCAGTACTTC.

V is TRBV18 and J is TRBJ1-1; D not certain. V was trimmed by 3 bases and J by 0 bases, leaving 5 bases between them. The CDR3 runs 13 residues. CDR1 and CDR2 from the germline V gene are KGHSH and LQKENI. In DNA, the CDR3 is TGTGCCAGCTCACCGGAGATGAACACTGAAGCTTTCTTT. It yields the protein CASSPEMNTEAFF.

The chain links TRBV30 to TRBJ1-3; unclear D gene. CDR3 length equals 14 residues. Per germline, CDR1 GTSNPN and CDR2 SVGIG (reference sequence). The V end lost 2 bases, the J end lost 2 bases, and 10 bases lay between the germline ends. The CDR3 nucleotides are TGTGCCTGGAGTCCCCGGTCGACTGGAAACACCATATATTTT. It translates to CAWSPRSTGNTIYF.

In this sample, this clone turned up once. The V and J genes are TRBV10-3 and TRBJ1-2, with a possible D match to TRBD1 (5 bases). This CDR3 has 17 residues. Looked up from germline, CDR1 is ENHRY and CDR2 is SYGVKD. Trimming took off 4 bases at V and 8 bases at J, with 26 bases between the two ends. In DNA form, the CDR3 reads TGTGCCATCAGTGTTCGCCAGGCGGGACTGGAGCATGGGGGCTACACCTTC. Encoded protein: CAISVRQAGLEHGGYTF.

The rearrangement joins TRBV27 to TRBJ2-5; TRBD2 aligns across 10 bases. The DNA end is a closer match to TRBJ2-7, so the J assignment may be wrong. This CDR3 has 15 residues. CDR1 is MNHEY and CDR2 is SMNVEV in the germline V gene (reference sequence). CDR3 protein: CASSSTSGVINEQYF. The CDR3, as DNA: TGTGCCAGCAGTTCAACTAGCGGGGTTATAAACGAGCAGTACTTC.

The chain recombines TRBV19 with TRBJ1-3, with a possible D match to TRBD1 (6 bases). The germline V gene encodes CDR1 LNHDA and CDR2 SQIVND (reference sequence). This CDR3 spans 16 amino acids. V dropped 0 bases and J dropped 2 bases, with 11 bases sitting between them. Here the CDR3 DNA reads TGTGCCAGTAGTATAGACAGGGGATCCACTGGAAACACCATATATTTT. It codes for CASSIDRGSTGNTIYF.

This clone was seen just once. The genes are TRBV5-8 and TRBJ1-6; D is perhaps TRBD1 (6 bases). The CDR3 loop spans 15 amino acids. Germline V gene sequence: CDR1 SGHTS, CDR2 YDEGEE. V shed 4 bases and J shed 7 bases, with 15 bases lying between them. Here the CDR3 reads CASSGGQLFNSPLHF. The CDR3 region has the DNA TGTGCCAGCAGCGGCGGACAGCTCTTCAATTCACCCCTCCACTTT.

The chain joins TRBV4-2 to TRBJ1-2; 7 bases map to TRBD1. Germline assignment: CDR1 LGHNA and CDR2 YNFKEQ. The CDR3 spans 15 residues. After removal of 2 bases from V and 7 bases from J, the junction contained 10 bases not matched to a gene. CDR3 amino acids: CASSQPRQGSVGYTF. As DNA, the CDR3 is TGTGCCAGCAGCCAACCCCGACAGGGTTCTGTTGGCTACACCTTC.

This sequence joins TRBV5-4 and TRBJ1-5; TRBD1 is a possible D gene (6 bases). The germline gives CDR1 SGHNT, CDR2 YYREEE (reference sequence). This CDR3 spans 16 amino acids. The ends were cut back, 0 bases at V and 0 bases at J, with 10 bases in the middle. CDR3 sequence: CASSLGPGASNQPQHF. The CDR3 nucleotides read TGTGCCAGCAGCTTGGGGCCAGGGGCTAGCAATCAGCCCCAGCATTTT.

This clone occurred once. The gene calls are TRBV19 and TRBJ1-2; D perhaps matches TRBD1 (5 bases). Looked up from germline, CDR1 is LNHDA and CDR2 is SQIVND (reference sequence). V was pared by 5 bases and J by 5 bases, with 15 bases between. This CDR3 has 14 residues. The CDR3: CASSVRDAPYGYTF. CDR3 bases: TGTGCCAGTAGTGTCAGGGATGCCCCATATGGCTACACCTTC.